This T cell receptor beta chain comes out of a study of blood T cell repertoires in COVID-19. V dropped 4 bases and J dropped 7 bases, with 16 bases sitting between them. This CDR3 has 14 amino acids. The repertoire was sequenced with immunoSEQ multiplex PCR; TCRdb's copy has only in-frame clones and lacks some. The sample contains some 240,000 clones, around 89% of which appear only once. This rearrangement joins TRBV23-1 to TRBJ1-2; a weak D match, TRBD1 (6 bases). TRBV23-1 has ORF status, its function being uncertain. The clonotype comes from an older woman with COVID-19, enrolled during active disease. The sequenced sample was peripheral blood. The CDR3 spells CASSPPERGGGYTF. CDR3 in DNA: TGCGCCAGCAGTCCCCCGGAGAGGGGGGGTGGCTACACCTTC.